This T cell receptor (beta chain) was observed in a study of low-dose radiotherapy and immunotherapy resistance in tumors. Looking at the study overall: Administration of intravenous cyclophosphamide at 200 mg/m2 took place every two weeks, one day before radiation and immunotherapy.

Primers used for first-strand cDNA, a TRAV- and TRBV-specific set, covered both alpha and beta chains. Amplification, which lasted roughly 20 PCR cycles, used a constant-region primer and V-primer adapter to amplify TCRs. In vitro transcription served to amplify the mRNA that had been isolated. TCRdb re-analysed the reads in MiXCR, keeping a single row per CDR3 protein. The table includes about 60,000 distinct CDR3 sequences, less than 25% detected once. There are many counts of this clonotype. Time point defined: before trial treatment. Every donor was treated with nivolumab, ipilimumab, aspirin, low-dose cyclophosphamide and also low-dose radiotherapy. Trimming at V came to 2 bases and at J to 4 bases, leaving 4 bases not matched to a gene. This CDR3 spans 14 amino acids. Germline CDR1 LNHNV, CDR2 YYDKDF (reference sequence).

The rearrangement uses TRBV15 and TRBJ1-1; 7 bases match TRBD1. This receptor was identified in a male donor with prostate cancer. Sequencing was performed on PBMCs, taken before treatment. The CDR3 protein is CATSRIRDSTEAFF. The CDR3 coding sequence is TGTGCCACCAGCAGAATCCGGGACAGCACTGAAGCTTTCTTT.